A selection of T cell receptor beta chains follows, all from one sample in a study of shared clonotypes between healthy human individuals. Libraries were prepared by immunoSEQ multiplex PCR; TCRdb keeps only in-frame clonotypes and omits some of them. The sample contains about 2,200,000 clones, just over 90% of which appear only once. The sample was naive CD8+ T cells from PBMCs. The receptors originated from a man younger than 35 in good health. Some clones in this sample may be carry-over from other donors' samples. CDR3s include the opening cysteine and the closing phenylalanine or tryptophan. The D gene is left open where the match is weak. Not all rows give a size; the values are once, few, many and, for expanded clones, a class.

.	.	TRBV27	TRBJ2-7	CASSFGRNYEQYF	TGTGCCAGCAGTTTTGGCCGGAACTACGAGCAGTACTTC
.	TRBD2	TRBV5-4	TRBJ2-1	CASSLGQRGYNEQFF	TGTGCCAGCAGCTTGGGGCAGCGGGGATACAATGAGCAGTTCTTC
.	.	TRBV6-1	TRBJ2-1	CASSEAGGVSSYNEQFF	TGTGCCAGCAGTGAAGCTGGAGGGGTGAGCTCCTACAATGAGCAGTTCTTC
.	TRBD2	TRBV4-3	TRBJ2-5	CASSQDLLGVAGGPRETQYF	TGCGCCAGCAGCCAAGATCTTTTGGGGGTAGCGGGAGGGCCTCGGGAGACCCAGTACTTC
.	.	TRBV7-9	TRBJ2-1	CASSFTGSGIEQFF	TGTGCCAGCAGCTTTACAGGTTCGGGAATTGAGCAGTTCTTC
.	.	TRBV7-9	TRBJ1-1	CASSPGHFNTEAFF	TGTGCCAGCAGCCCTGGACACTTCAACACTGAAGCTTTCTTT
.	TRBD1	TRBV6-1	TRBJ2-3	CASSARDRLSTDTQYF	TGTGCCAGCAGTGCCCGGGACAGACTTAGCACAGATACGCAGTATTTT
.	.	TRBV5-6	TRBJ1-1	CASSLGTPIPNTEAFF	TGTGCCAGCAGCTTAGGTACCCCCATTCCGAACACTGAAGCTTTCTTT
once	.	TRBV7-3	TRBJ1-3	CASSLTGTGNTIYF	TGTGCCAGCAGCTTAACCGGGACTGGAAACACCATATATTTT
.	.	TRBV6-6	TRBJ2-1	CASSYLRGADNEQFF	TGTGCCAGCAGTTACCTCCGGGGGGCTGACAATGAGCAGTTCTTC
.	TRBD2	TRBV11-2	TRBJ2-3	CASSIGASGRDTQYF	TGTGCCAGCAGCATAGGGGCTAGCGGGAGGGATACGCAGTATTTT
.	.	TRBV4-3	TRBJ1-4	CASSQAVAGEEEKLFF	TGCGCCAGCAGCCAGGCAGTAGCAGGGGAGGAGGAAAAACTGTTTTTT
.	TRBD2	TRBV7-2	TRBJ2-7	CASSLLADSGEQYF	TGTGCCAGCAGCTTACTAGCGGACTCGGGAGAGCAGTACTTC